One sample yielded the 13 T cell receptor beta chains listed below, sequenced in a study of radiotherapy plus CTLA-4 blockade in lung cancer. Repertoires were generated with immunoSEQ multiplex PCR, while TCRdb's copy carries only in-frame clones and drops some. The repertoire includes about 60,000 clones, 65% to 85% of them detected once, and roughly 3.1% sits in the top ten. The sequenced sample was peripheral blood, obtained from a patient treated with radiotherapy plus ipilimumab. These receptors were collected from a human donor with non-small cell lung cancer who had a complete response to radiotherapy plus ipilimumab.

The genes are TRBV10-3 and TRBJ1-1; TRBD1 matches 8 bases. Germline values: CDR1 ENHRY, CDR2 SYGVKD. The length of the CDR3 is 14 residues. Trimming at V came to 4 bases and at J to 0 bases, leaving 1 base not matched to a gene. CDR3 nucleotides: TGTGCCATCAGTGGACAGGGGCTGAACACTGAAGCTTTCTTT. Encoded protein: CAISGQGLNTEAFF.

The J gene is TRBJ1-2, the V gene TRBV9; TRBD1 agrees at 8 bases. Looked up from germline, CDR1 is SGDLS and CDR2 is YYNGEE. The CDR3 is 15 residues long. V lost 2 bases to trimming and J lost 5 bases; unmatched junction nucleotides: 8. The DNA for the CDR3 is TGTGCCAGCAGCGTCGAGGCAGGGGGCGCTTATGGCTACACCTTC. This translates into CASSVEAGGAYGYTF. Full variable domain (remainder filled in from reference TRBV9 and TRBJ1-2): DSGVTQTPKHLITATGQRVTLRCSPRSGDLSVYWYQQSLDQGLQFLIQYYNGEERAKGNILERFSAQQFPDLHSELNLSSLELGDSALYFCASSVEAGGAYGYTFGSGTRLTVV.

The chain links TRBV2 to TRBJ2-3, with unresolved D. The length of the CDR3 is 12 residues. Germline CDR1 reads SNHLY; CDR2 reads FYNNEI. With 5 bases removed from V and 9 bases from J, the gap between germline ends came to 12 bases. Here the CDR3 reads CASSNERETQYF. The CDR3 DNA follows: TGTGCCAGCAGTAACGAAAGAGAGACGCAGTATTTT.

This clone was counted a few times. The chain combines TRBV19 with TRBJ2-7; TRBD1 matches 7 bases. V lost 3 bases and J lost 6; bases outside the gene matches: 8. The germline gives CDR1 LNHDA, CDR2 SQIVND (reference sequence). The CDR3 runs to 14 residues. CDR3 coding DNA: TGTGCCAGTAGTATCCGACAGGGACCGTTCGAGCAGTACTTC. It is translated as CASSIRQGPFEQYF.

The chain is built from TRBV18 and TRBJ2-1, with 9 bases fitting TRBD2. V lost 4 bases to trimming and J lost 1 base; unmatched junction nucleotides: 2. The CDR3 has 15 amino acids. Per germline, CDR1 KGHSH and CDR2 LQKENI. Here the CDR3 reads CASSLLAGSYNEQFF. The DNA for the CDR3 is TGTGCCAGCTCACTTCTAGCGGGGTCCTACAATGAGCAGTTCTTC. Full variable domain (missing parts from reference TRBV18 and TRBJ2-1): NAGVMQNPRHLVRRRGQEARLRCSPMKGHSHVYWYRQLPEEGLKFMVYLQKENIIDESGMPKERFSAEFPKEGPSILRIQQVVRGDSAAYFCASSLLAGSYNEQFFGPGTRLTVL.

The gene calls are TRBV19 and TRBJ1-2; D perhaps matches TRBD1 (6 bases). This CDR3 spans 16 amino acids. The germline V gene encodes CDR1 LNHDA and CDR2 SQIVND (reference sequence). The V and J ends lost 3 bases and 7 bases respectively, with 21 bases between them. In nucleotides, the CDR3 is TGTGCCAGTAGTATTTTGGCAGGGGATGCCTACGGTGGCTACACCTTC. Translating it yields CASSILAGDAYGGYTF.

The chain is built from TRBV10-3 and TRBJ2-5, with a possible D match to TRBD2 (5 bases). The J call may be incorrect, as the DNA end agrees better with TRBJ2-7. CDR1 and CDR2 from the germline V gene are ENHRY and SYGVKD. The CDR3 runs to 14 residues. The chain's CDR3 is CATRTESDYNEQYF. CDR3 sequence (DNA): TGTGCCACCAGAACCGAGAGCGACTACAACGAGCAGTACTTC.

The chain is built from TRBV5-1 and TRBJ1-1; no definite D call. CDR1 is SGHRS, CDR2 YFSETQ, per germline. V was pared by 0 bases and J by 7 bases, with 16 bases between. The CDR3 covers 15 residues. CDR3: CASSLVSPRQDEAFF. In DNA form, the CDR3 reads TGCGCCAGCAGCTTGGTCTCTCCACGACAAGATGAAGCTTTCTTT.

There are a few counts of this clone. The CDR3 is CASSLGQGFGMNYGYTF. For the CDR3, the DNA is TGCGCCAGCAGCCTGGGACAGGGGTTTGGGATGAACTATGGCTACACCTTC. The J gene is TRBJ1-2, the V gene TRBV5-1; 10 bases match TRBD1. V lost 4 bases, J lost 2 bases, and 11 bases stayed unmatched. Germline V gene lookup returns CDR1 SGHRS and CDR2 YFSETQ. The CDR3 runs to 17 residues.

This clone was recorded once. The chain is built from TRBV5-4 and TRBJ2-1; TRBD2 aligns across 8 bases. Germline CDR1 reads SGHNT; CDR2 reads YYREEE (reference sequence). Trimming took 4 bases from V and 0 from J; bases not matched to a gene: 12. The CDR3 has 18 amino acids. CDR3 amino acids: CASSASPAGARSYNEQFF. Written as DNA, the CDR3 is TGTGCCAGCAGCGCATCTCCAGCGGGAGCGCGCTCCTACAATGAGCAGTTCTTC.

The genes are TRBV30 and TRBJ2-7; TRBD1 matches at 10 bases. V shed 8 bases and J 1 base; nucleotides not matched to a gene: 2. This CDR3 contains 12 residues. From germline, CDR1 is GTSNPN and CDR2 SVGIG (reference sequence). The CDR3 DNA sequence: TGTGCCAGGGGACAGGGGTCCTACGAGCAGTACTTC. This encodes CARGQGSYEQYF.

CDR3: CTSSHGDRLGSDTQYF. DNA for the CDR3: TGCACCAGCAGCCACGGGGACAGATTGGGATCAGATACGCAGTATTTT. The chain uses TRBV1 and TRBJ2-3; the table's D gene call, TRBD1, was not cross checked with the DNA. TRBV1 is annotated as a pseudogene. The CDR3 totals 16 residues.

The rearrangement joins TRBV5-4 to TRBJ1-6, with D unresolved. The germline V gene encodes CDR1 SGHNT and CDR2 YYREEE (reference sequence). The CDR3 totals 13 residues. Trimming removed 1 base from V and 7 bases from J, with 6 bases in between. CDR3 protein: CASSLLENSPLHF. The CDR3, as DNA: TGTGCCAGCAGCTTGTTGGAGAATTCACCCCTCCACTTT.